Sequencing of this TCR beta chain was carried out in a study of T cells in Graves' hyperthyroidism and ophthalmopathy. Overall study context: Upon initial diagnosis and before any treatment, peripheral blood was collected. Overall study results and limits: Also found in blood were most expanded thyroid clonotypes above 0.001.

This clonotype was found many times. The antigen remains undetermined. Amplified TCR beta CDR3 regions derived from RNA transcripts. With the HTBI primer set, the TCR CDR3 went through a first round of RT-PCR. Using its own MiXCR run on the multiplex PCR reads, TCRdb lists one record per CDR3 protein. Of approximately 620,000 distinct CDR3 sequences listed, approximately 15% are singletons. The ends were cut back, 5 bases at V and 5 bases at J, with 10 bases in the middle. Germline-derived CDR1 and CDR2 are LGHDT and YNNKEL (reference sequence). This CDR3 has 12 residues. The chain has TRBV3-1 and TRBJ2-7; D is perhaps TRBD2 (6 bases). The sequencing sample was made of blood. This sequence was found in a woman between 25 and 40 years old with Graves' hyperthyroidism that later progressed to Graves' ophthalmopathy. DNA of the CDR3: TGTGCCAGCAGCGGGACTGGCAACGAGCAGTACTTC. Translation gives CASSGTGNEQYF.